This entry lists 25 T cell receptor beta chains sequenced from one sample in a study of OX40 agonist ivuxolimab in advanced cancers. Profiled with immunoSEQ multiplex PCR; TCRdb holds only in-frame clones, not every one. The sample includes fewer than 85,000 clones, around 92% of them seen just once. The input for sequencing was CD4+ or CD8+ T cells sorted from blood, taken in a trial of the OX40 agonist ivuxolimab. These receptors originate from an adult with an advanced solid tumor such as melanoma, head and neck, liver or kidney cancer.

This clone was detected a few times. This chain connects TRBV19 to TRBJ1-2; D is undetermined. This CDR3 has 14 residues. V lost 3 bases and J lost 0, with 8 bases in between. Germline-derived CDR1 and CDR2 are LNHDA and SQIVND (reference sequence). CDR3 sequence (DNA): TGTGCCAGTAGTATTCAAAGAACTAACTATGGCTACACCTTC. Encoded protein: CASSIQRTNYGYTF.

The chain employs TRBV27 and TRBJ1-4; 8 nucleotides line up with TRBD1. Per germline, CDR1 MNHEY and CDR2 SMNVEV (reference sequence). V lost 6 bases to trimming and J lost 7 bases; unmatched junction nucleotides: 10. The CDR3 is 15 amino acids. The CDR3 spells CASSTPGQGREKLFF. The CDR3 coding sequence is TGTGCCAGCAGCACCCCAGGACAGGGTCGTGAAAAACTGTTTTTT.

The J gene is TRBJ2-1, the V gene TRBV5-1; D not certain. The V and J ends lost 2 bases and 6 bases respectively, with 6 bases between them. The CDR3 covers 12 residues. Germline CDR1 reads SGHRS; CDR2 reads YFSETQ. CDR3 bases: TGCGCCAGCAGCTTCGCGTTCAATGAGCAGTTCTTC. Residues: CASSFAFNEQFF.

The chain combines TRBV11-1 with TRBJ2-3; no clear D. From germline, CDR1 is SGHAT and CDR2 FQDESV (reference sequence). The V gene lost 2 bases and the J gene lost 0 bases, with 3 bases spanning the gap. There are 13 residues in the CDR3. Here the CDR3 reads CASSLSSTDTQYF. CDR3 in DNA: TGTGCCAGCAGCTTATCAAGCACAGATACGCAGTATTTT.

The chain joins TRBV4-2 to TRBJ2-1, with 9 bases lining up with TRBD1. V dropped 1 base and J dropped 7; count of bases not matched to a gene: 11. The CDR3 is 17 amino acids. Germline CDR1 and CDR2: LGHNA and YNFKEQ. CDR3 residues: CASSQGPWAGTGNEQFF. DNA of the CDR3: TGTGCCAGCAGCCAAGGGCCGTGGGCCGGGACAGGGAATGAGCAGTTCTTC.

This sequence joins TRBV6-5 and TRBJ1-1; TRBD1 aligns across 8 bases. V was pared by 5 bases and J by 0 bases, with 5 bases of the junction left unmatched. Germline CDR1 MNHEY, CDR2 SVGAGI. There are 15 residues in the CDR3. CDR3 protein: CASSKPGQVNTEAFF. CDR3 coding DNA: TGTGCCAGCAGTAAACCGGGACAGGTGAACACTGAAGCTTTCTTT.

The chain employs TRBV6-5 and TRBJ2-7, with TRBD2 matching 8 bases. This CDR3 has 14 amino acids. V shed 2 bases, J shed 2 bases, and the junction held 2 bases outside the gene matches. Germline V lookup: CDR1 MNHEY, CDR2 SVGAGI. CDR3 protein: CASSYREGTYEQYF. As DNA, the CDR3 is TGTGCCAGCAGTTACCGGGAGGGAACCTACGAGCAGTACTTC.

V and J are TRBV7-3 and TRBJ1-5, with D perhaps TRBD1 (6 bases). CDR1 and CDR2 from the germline V gene are SGHTA and FQGTGA. Trimming removed 5 bases from V and 3 bases from J, with 11 bases in between. The CDR3 spans 14 residues. The CDR3 sequence: CASSETGPNQPQHF. CDR3 DNA sequence: TGTGCCAGCAGCGAGACAGGACCCAATCAGCCCCAGCATTTT. The complete variable domain, with remaining parts taken from reference TRBV7-3 and TRBJ1-5, reads GAGVSQTPSNKVTEKGKYVELRCDPISGHTALYWYRQSLGQGPEFLIYFQGTGAADDSGLPNDRFFAVRPEGSVSTLKIQRTERGDSAVYLCASSETGPNQPQHFGDGTRLSIL.

V and J are TRBV10-1 and TRBJ2-7, with 9 positions matching TRBD1. The CDR3 runs to 16 residues. The ends lost 7 bases at V and 4 bases at J; junction bases unmatched: 14. CDR1 and CDR2 from the germline V gene are WNHNN and SYGVQD (reference sequence). The CDR3 here is CASTQRLDRGVYEQYF. The CDR3 DNA sequence: TGCGCCAGCACCCAGCGACTGGACAGGGGAGTTTACGAGCAGTACTTC.

This sequence joins TRBV19 and TRBJ1-2, with 8 nucleotides matching TRBD1. Germline V gives CDR1 LNHDA, CDR2 SQIVND (reference sequence). The ends lost 3 bases at V and 8 bases at J; junction bases unmatched: 8. The CDR3 covers 14 residues. Written as DNA, the CDR3 is TGTGCCAGTAGTATCCCCGGACAGGGCTTCGGCTACACCTTC. Translating gives CASSIPGQGFGYTF.

The gene calls are TRBV5-1 and TRBJ1-4; possibly TRBD1 for D (6 bases). The CDR3 loop spans 13 amino acids. The germline CDR1 and CDR2 sequences are SGHRS and YFSETQ. V was cut by 0 bases and J by 6 bases, with 6 bases left in between. Here the CDR3 DNA reads TGCGCCAGCAGCTTGGGACAGGATGAAAAACTGTTTTTT. Translating gives CASSLGQDEKLFF.

This sequence joins TRBV2 and TRBJ2-2; 8 bases fit TRBD2. The CDR3 runs 14 residues. Germline loops: CDR1 SNHLY, CDR2 FYNNEI. Germline trimming cut 6 bases from V and 1 base from J; bases unmatched to any gene: 1. In nucleotides, the CDR3 is TGTGCCAGCAGGACTAGCGTGAACACCGGGGAGCTGTTTTTT. Its translation: CASRTSVNTGELFF.

The chain carries TRBV7-3 and TRBJ2-2; 8 nucleotides agree with TRBD2. The ends lost 5 bases at V and 6 bases at J; junction bases unmatched: 14. Germline V lookup: CDR1 SGHTA, CDR2 FQGTGA. The CDR3 loop spans 17 amino acids. CDR3 coding DNA: TGTGCCAGCAGCCCTCCCTCCCCAGCGGGAGTAGCCGGGGAGCTGTTTTTT. Amino acid sequence: CASSPPSPAGVAGELFF.

Written as DNA, the CDR3 is TGCGCCAGCAGCCCGGTACTGTCTGGGGAGAGTGAAAAACTGTTTTTT. Translating gives CASSPVLSGESEKLFF. The V gene is TRBV5-1, the J gene TRBJ1-4, with D uncertain. Germline lookup yields CDR1 SGHRS and CDR2 YFSETQ. This CDR3 is built from 16 residues. The ends were cut back, 4 bases at V and 7 bases at J, with 20 bases in the middle.

A few counts support this clone. The chain links TRBV2 to TRBJ2-2, with 8 nucleotides matching TRBD1. Germline V lookup: CDR1 SNHLY, CDR2 FYNNEI. The V and J ends lost 8 bases and 5 bases, in that order; junction bases with no gene match: 19. The CDR3 extends over 18 amino acids. As DNA, the CDR3 is TGTGCCAGCTCCCTATACCGGTACAGGGGGAATCGGACCGGGGAGCTGTTTTTT. Protein product: CASSLYRYRGNRTGELFF.

V usage is TRBV29-1 and J usage is TRBJ2-1; 10 bases fit TRBD2. CDR3 length equals 13 residues. The V gene end was trimmed by 6 bases and the J gene end by 6 bases; junction bases not matched to a gene: 5. From germline, CDR1 is SQVTM and CDR2 ANQGSEA. The CDR3 DNA follows: TGCAGCGTGAGAGCGGGGGGGGGCAATGAGCAGTTCTTC. Translating gives CSVRAGGGNEQFF.

The chain combines TRBV11-1 with TRBJ2-1; D uncertain. V lost 1 base and J lost 3, with 7 bases in between. Germline V lookup: CDR1 SGHAT, CDR2 FQDESV (reference sequence). This CDR3 has 14 residues. Written as DNA, the CDR3 is TGTGCCAGCAGCTTAGGTCAGGACTACAATGAGCAGTTCTTC. Translated: CASSLGQDYNEQFF.

This clone has more than one count but fewer than ten. The genes are TRBV6-4 and TRBJ2-4, with D possibly TRBD1 on 7 matching bases. V gave up 3 bases and J gave up 1 base, with 19 bases separating them. The CDR3 consists of 18 residues. The germline V gene has CDR1 MRHNA and CDR2 SNTAGT. This CDR3 is CASSDSLWRGLAKNIQYF. CDR3 nucleotides: TGTGCCAGCAGTGATTCCCTGTGGAGGGGGCTGGCCAAAAACATTCAGTACTTC.

This rearrangement joins TRBV21-1 to TRBJ2-3. TRBV21-1 represents a pseudogene. CDR3 length: 14 amino acids. The CDR3 loop reads CASSKGGGTDTQYF. Written as DNA, the CDR3 is TGTGCCAGCAGCAAGGGGGGCGGGACAGATACGCAGTATTTT.

This rearrangement joins TRBV9 to TRBJ2-1, with 8 nucleotides matching TRBD2. V was clipped by 4 bases and J by 6 bases; unmatched bases: 6. Germline V gene lookup returns CDR1 SGDLS and CDR2 YYNGEE. The CDR3 has 14 amino acids. CDR3 in amino acids: CASSSGLALNEQFF. DNA of the CDR3: TGTGCCAGCAGCTCAGGACTAGCCCTCAATGAGCAGTTCTTC.

The rearrangement links TRBV6-1 to TRBJ1-1; D ambiguous. The V gene lost 2 bases and the J gene lost 2 bases, with 6 bases spanning the gap. CDR3 length: 13 amino acids. Per germline, CDR1 MNHNS and CDR2 SASEGT. The chain's CDR3 is CASSENANTEAFF. The CDR3 nucleotides are TGTGCCAGCAGTGAAAACGCCAACACTGAAGCTTTCTTT.

The V gene is TRBV6-1, the J gene TRBJ1-2; D not certain. Deletions cut 2 bases from V and 4 bases from J, with 17 bases between. Per the germline V gene, CDR1 is MNHNS and CDR2 is SASEGT. The CDR3 has 16 amino acids. Here the CDR3 reads CASSEKESGWLYGYTF. CDR3 nucleotides: TGTGCCAGCAGTGAAAAGGAGTCAGGTTGGCTCTATGGCTACACCTTC.

The genes are TRBV7-9 and TRBJ1-5; D perhaps matches TRBD1 (5 bases). The V gene lost 5 bases and the J gene lost 3 bases, with 14 bases spanning the gap. The CDR3 spans 15 residues. Germline-derived CDR1 and CDR2 are SEHNR and FQNEAQ (reference sequence). The CDR3 coding sequence is TGTGCCAGCAGCCAGGGAGGGAACTTCAATCAGCCCCAGCATTTT. It encodes CASSQGGNFNQPQHF.

V gene TRBV18 combines with J gene TRBJ2-1; the D gene is possibly TRBD2 (5 bases). The CDR3 is 13 residues long. Germline values: CDR1 KGHSH, CDR2 LQKENI. The ends were cut back, 1 base at V and 5 bases at J, with 6 bases in the middle. The DNA of the CDR3 is TGTGCCAGCTCACCACAGGAGGACAATGAGCAGTTCTTC. Translation gives CASSPQEDNEQFF.

V and J are TRBV25-1 and TRBJ2-1; no clear D. CDR1 MGHDK and CDR2 SYGVNS come from the germline V gene. This CDR3 has 11 amino acids. V was clipped by 7 bases and J by 12 bases, with 13 bases between them. Here the CDR3 reads CASTTHVAQFF. DNA for the CDR3: TGTGCCAGCACCACCCATGTGGCGCAGTTCTTC.